Each of the 10 T cell receptor beta chains below was sequenced from the same sample in a study of blood T cells in healthy people across ages. PCR was performed a second time for about 7 to 12 cycles using a sample-barcoded 5' primer and a J-beta primer mix. TCRdb re-called the 5' RACE reads through MiXCR, storing one row per CDR3 protein. The sample carries 1.5 million to 2 million distinct CDR3 sequences, 40% to 55% recorded once. Input material: blood. The receptors were sampled from a woman between 40 and 50 years old in good health.

Turning to this clonotype: Since a much larger clone is just one base distant, this may be a read error. V and J are TRBV5-5 and TRBJ2-1; 7 bases align to TRBD1. The DNA matches TRBJ2-7 better at its end, which makes the J call doubtful. Germline CDR1 SGHKS, CDR2 YYEKEE (reference sequence). This CDR3 is 15 amino acids long. Here the CDR3 reads CASSYRDSSYNEQYF. CDR3 sequence (DNA): TGTGCCAGCAGCTACCGGGACAGCTCCTACAATGAGCAGTACTTC.

This clonotype was detected a few times. The chain is built from TRBV20-1 and TRBJ2-5; 8 nucleotides align to TRBD2. The CDR3 totals 12 residues. The V segment lost 6 bases and the J segment 5 bases; nucleotides outside the gene matches: 5. In germline, CDR1 is DFQATT, CDR2 SNEGSKA (reference sequence). The CDR3 DNA is TGCAGTGCCCCGACTAGCGTCGAGACCCAGTACTTC. Protein sequence: CSAPTSVETQYF.

This clonotype has only a few counts. This chain joins TRBV6-1 and TRBJ2-7; 10 bases match TRBD2. This CDR3 is 21 amino acids long. From germline, CDR1 is MNHNS and CDR2 SASEGT. V was pared by 4 bases and J by 4 bases, with 25 bases of the junction left unmatched. The CDR3, as DNA: TGTGCCAGCAGTGGAACTGGGCGACGTGGAGCTAGCGGGGGTGTATCTTACGAGCAGTACTTC. Its protein is CASSGTGRRGASGGVSYEQYF.

There are a few counts of this clonotype. This chain connects TRBV6-2 or TRBV6-3 to TRBJ2-7; TRBD1 matches 8 bases. CDR3 length: 14 amino acids. J was trimmed by 3 bases and V by 6 bases; bases with no gene match: 7. Germline V CDR1 and CDR2: MNHEY, SVGEGT. Written as DNA, the CDR3 is TGTGCCAGCAGACAGGGACAGGAGGTCTACGAGCAGTACTTC. Translated: CASRQGQEVYEQYF.

This chain links TRBV19 with TRBJ1-4, with D perhaps TRBD1 (6 bases). Trimming left V 9 bases short and J 8 bases short, with 13 bases between. CDR1 LNHDA and CDR2 SQIVND come from the germline V gene (reference sequence). The CDR3 extends over 12 amino acids. CDR3 loop: CARNRDLEKLFF. Here the CDR3 DNA reads TGTGCCAGGAACAGGGATTTGGAAAAACTGTTTTTT.

The chain has TRBV6-5 and TRBJ2-7, with D possibly matching TRBD1 (6 bases). The CDR3 is 16 residues long. The V and J ends lost 4 bases and 3 bases respectively, with 19 bases between them. Germline CDR1 MNHEY, CDR2 SVGAGI. CDR3 nucleotide sequence: TGTGCCAGCAGTTCATCGGTTGGACAGCGCTTCTACGAGCAGTACTTC. This gives the protein CASSSSVGQRFYEQYF.

This clonotype was detected a few times. J is TRBJ2-7 and V is TRBV11-2; 11 bases line up with TRBD2. The V gene's germline CDR1 is SGHAT and CDR2 FQNNGV. The V and J ends lost 4 bases and 5 bases, in that order; junction bases with no gene match: 7. This CDR3 is 15 amino acids long. CDR3 sequence (DNA): TGTGCCAGCAGCTCTCTAGCGGGGGGCAAACACGAGCAGTACTTC. Translation: CASSSLAGGKHEQYF.

This clonotype was seen more than once but under ten times. This may be a read error: a much more frequent sequence differs by one nucleotide. CDR3 region: CASSLAGVGSYNEQFF. DNA for the CDR3: TGTGCCAGCAGCTTAGCGGGGGTCGGCTCCTACAATGAGCAGTTCTTC. This chain joins TRBV5-5 and TRBJ2-1, with 8 nucleotides matching TRBD2. The V gene end was trimmed by 2 bases and the J gene end by 0 bases; junction bases not matched to a gene: 4. This CDR3 comprises 16 residues. The V gene's germline CDR1 is SGHKS and CDR2 YYEKEE (reference sequence). Full variable domain (rest looked up from reference TRBV5-5 and TRBJ2-1): DAGVTQSPTHLIKTRGQQVTLRCSPISGHKSVSWYQQVLGQGPQFIFQYYEKEERGRGNFPDRFSARQFPNYSSELNVNALLLGDSALYLCASSLAGVGSYNEQFFGPGTRLTVL.

This clonotype has only a few counts. J is TRBJ2-3 and V is TRBV14; no firm D call. The ends were cut back, 2 bases at V and 1 base at J, with 13 bases in the middle. The CDR3 extends over 16 amino acids. Germline CDR1 and CDR2: SGHDN and FVKESK. In DNA form, the CDR3 reads TGTGCCAGCAGCCAACTAGTAGAGCTCCGCACAGATACGCAGTATTTT. This codes for CASSQLVELRTDTQYF. Looking up the rest from reference TRBV14 and TRBJ2-3 gives the full variable domain: EAGVTQFPSHSVIEKGQTVTLRCDPISGHDNLYWYRRVMGKEIKFLLHFVKESKQDESGMPNNRFLAERTGGTYSTLKVQPAELEDSGVYFCASSQLVELRTDTQYFGPGTRLTVL.

This chain links TRBV9 with TRBJ2-1; D is unresolved. The CDR3 runs 15 residues. Germline-derived CDR1 and CDR2 are SGDLS and YYNGEE. V was pared by 0 bases and J by 7 bases, with 14 bases between. This CDR3 reads CASSVGGQAVNEQFF. The DNA of the CDR3 is TGTGCCAGCAGCGTAGGCGGCCAGGCCGTGAATGAGCAGTTCTTC.